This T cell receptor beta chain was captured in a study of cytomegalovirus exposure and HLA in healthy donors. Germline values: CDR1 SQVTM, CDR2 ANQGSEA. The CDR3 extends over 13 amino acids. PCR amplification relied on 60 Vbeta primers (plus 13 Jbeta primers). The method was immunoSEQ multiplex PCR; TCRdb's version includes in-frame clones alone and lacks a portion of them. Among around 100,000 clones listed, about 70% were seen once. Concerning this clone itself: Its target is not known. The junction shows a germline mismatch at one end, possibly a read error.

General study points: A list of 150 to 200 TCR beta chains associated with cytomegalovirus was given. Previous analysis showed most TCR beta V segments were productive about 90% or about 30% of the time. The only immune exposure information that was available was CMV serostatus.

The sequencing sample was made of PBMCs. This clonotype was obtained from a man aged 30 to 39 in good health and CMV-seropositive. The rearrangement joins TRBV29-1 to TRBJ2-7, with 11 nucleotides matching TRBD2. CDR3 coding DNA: TGCAGCGTTGAAATTGATAGCGGGGGGGTCCTTATCTTC. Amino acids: CSVEIDSGGVLIF.